The source of this TCR beta chain is a study of blood T cell repertoires in COVID-19. Study in general: The origin of the acute and convalescent COVID-19 samples was the United States, Italy and Spain. Sources were T cells, B-cell-depleted T cells, or PBMCs; the material itself was cDNA or gDNA.

How the authors handled the data: Estimates of nucleated cell counts were drawn from the amplification of reference gene primers. Profiled with immunoSEQ multiplex PCR; TCRdb holds only in-frame clones, not every one. Clone size and V and J calls were adopted from that table, with D and trimming inferred from the DNA. The data show 190,000 or so clones, with 85% to 90% seen just once and 0.88% held by the top ten. Germline assignment: CDR1 SEHNR and CDR2 FQNEAQ (reference sequence). V trimming: 5 bases; J trimming: 0 bases; junction bases outside the gene matches: 7. The CDR3 length is 17 residues. A single count supports this clone.

Sequencing input: peripheral blood. The clonotype comes from a woman aged 18-29 years who had recovered from COVID-19. V and J are TRBV7-9 and TRBJ2-3; 11 bases map to TRBD1. The CDR3 DNA reads as TGTGCCAGCAGCACTCTGGACAGGGGGCTTAGCACAGATACGCAGTATTTT. It is translated as CASSTLDRGLSTDTQYF.